This is a list of T cell receptor beta chains from one sample in a study of CD8 T cells in Susac syndrome. TCRdb reanalysed the immunoSEQ multiplex PCR reads using MiXCR and keeps one entry per CDR3 protein. Of about 150,000 distinct CDR3 sequences in the sample, nearly 97% were seen once. Sequencing was carried out using CD8+ T cells from PBMCs. These receptors all come from a human donor with multiple sclerosis. Each CDR3 is given with its conserved first and last residue. A D gene is named only where the DNA matches it firmly. Only some rows state a clone size, as once, few, many or a class for expanded clones.

NA	TRBJ2-3	TRBV7-9	TRBD2	TGTGCCAGCAGCTTAGTGGTGTCGGGAGGAGATACGCAGTATTTT	CASSLVVSGGDTQYF
NA	TRBJ2-2	TRBV7-3	TRBD2	TGTGCCAGCAGCCCTGAGTGGCGGGGGGCCAACACCGGGGAGCTGTTTTTT	CASSPEWRGANTGELFF
NA	TRBJ2-6	TRBV5-1	NA	TGCGCCAGCAGCTCCGCCGGGATTCAAGCCAACGTCCTGACTTTC	CASSSAGIQANVLTF
once	TRBJ2-7	TRBV7-9	NA	TGTGCCAGCGAGGGCTTTTCTTACGAGCAGTACTTC	CASEGFSYEQYF
NA	TRBJ2-7	TRBV27	NA	TGTGCCAGCAGCACGGGACCAAGGGACGAGCAGTACTTC	CASSTGPRDEQYF
NA	TRBJ2-1	TRBV19	TRBD1	TGTGCCAGTGGACAGGGCTTCTACAATGAGCAGTTCTTC	CASGQGFYNEQFF
NA	TRBJ1-5	TRBV27	NA	TGTGCCAGCAGTTACGGGCTACATCAGCCCCAGCATTTT	CASSYGLHQPQHF
NA	TRBJ2-3	TRBV27	TRBD2	TGTGCCAGCAGTTTACTGGGGAGCGGGGGGATGGATACGCAGTATTTT	CASSLLGSGGMDTQYF
NA	TRBJ1-1	TRBV19	NA	TGTGCCAGTAGTATAGTACCTCCGAAGAACACTGAAGCTTTCTTT	CASSIVPPKNTEAFF
NA	TRBJ2-1	TRBV29-1	TRBD2	TGCAGCGTTGAAGAGTTTAGCGGGGGGAAGAGCTCCTACAATGAGCAGTTCTTC	CSVEEFSGGKSSYNEQFF
NA	TRBJ2-1	TRBV20-1	TRBD2	TGCAGCGGACTACTAGCGGTTTACAATGAGCAGTTCTTC	CSGLLAVYNEQFF
NA	TRBJ2-2	TRBV30	NA	TGTGCCTGGAGTCGAGGGTACGGCGGGGAGCTGTTTTTT	CAWSRGYGGELFF
NA	TRBJ2-3	TRBV20-1	NA	TGCAGTGCTAGATCCCTCGACGCAGATACGCAGTATTTT	CSARSLDADTQYF
NA	TRBJ2-5	TRBV30	NA	TGTGCCTGGTCAGGGGCGGCCGGGAGCCTTGGGGAGACCCAGTACTTC	CAWSGAAGSLGETQYF
few	TRBJ2-1	TRBV19	NA	TGTGCCAGTTCCGACAATGAGCAGTTCTTC	CASSDNEQFF
NA	TRBJ2-1	TRBV18	NA	TGTGCCAGCTCACCGGGGGTGACCTCCTACAATGAGCAGTTCTTC	CASSPGVTSYNEQFF
NA	TRBJ2-7	TRBV27	NA	TGTGCCAGCAGTTTGGGAGCCGGGGACGAGCAGTACTTC	CASSLGAGDEQYF
NA	TRBJ2-1	TRBV29-1	TRBD2	TGCAGCGTTGGCCCGGGACTAGCGGGGGCCGAGCAGTTCTTC	CSVGPGLAGAEQFF
NA	TRBJ1-6	TRBV14	TRBD1	TGTGCCAGCAGCCCTACAGGGGGCAGTTCACCCCTCCACTTT	CASSPTGGSSPLHF
NA	TRBJ1-5	TRBV20-1	NA	TGCAGTGCGTCCGGGCCAAACTATCAGCCCCAGCATTTT	CSASGPNYQPQHF
NA	TRBJ2-1	TRBV20-1	TRBD1	TGCAGTGCCCGACCGGGACAGGGTAATAGGAATGAGCAGTTCTTC	CSARPGQGNRNEQFF
NA	TRBJ1-2	TRBV13	TRBD1	TGTGCCAGCAGCTTAAAGGGACAGGGAAAAGGCTACACCTTC	CASSLKGQGKGYTF
once	TRBJ2-1	TRBV20-1	NA	TGCAGTGCTAGAGAGGCGGTTTACAATGAGCAGTTCTTC	CSAREAVYNEQFF
once	TRBJ2-5	TRBV20-1	TRBD2	TGCAGTGCCAGGGACTATCGGGAGACCCAGTACTTC	CSARDYRETQYF
NA	TRBJ2-3	TRBV11-2	NA	TGTGCCAGCAGCTCCCGGCGCGGTACGCAGTATTTT	CASSSRRGTQYF
NA	TRBJ2-1	TRBV9	TRBD1	TGTGCCAGCAGCGTAGTGTCAGGGGGCCGTGAGCAGTTCTTC	CASSVVSGGREQFF
NA	TRBJ1-6	TRBV27	NA	TGTGCCAGCAGTTTATGGGGGACGGCAAATTCACCCCTCCACTTT	CASSLWGTANSPLHF
NA	TRBJ2-6	TRBV20-1	NA	TGCAGTGCTAGAGTTGGGGGCGACTCTGGGGCCAACGTCCTGACTTTC	CSARVGGDSGANVLTF
NA	TRBJ2-1	TRBV9	NA	TGTGCCAGCAGCGTTGATCCCGGAGGTCCAGATGAGCAGTTCTTC	CASSVDPGGPDEQFF
NA	TRBJ1-2	TRBV18	NA	TGTGCCAGCTCACACATGCGGGCGGACGACTATGGCTACACCTTC	CASSHMRADDYGYTF
NA	TRBJ1-1	TRBV27	TRBD1	TGTGCCAGCAGTTTACTTCGGACAGGCCGGGCCACTGAAGCTTTCTTT	CASSLLRTGRATEAFF
NA	TRBJ2-1	TRBV20-1	TRBD2	TGCAGTGCTAGAGTTGGGACTAGCGTCTACAATGAGCAGTTCTTC	CSARVGTSVYNEQFF
NA	TRBJ2-1	TRBV25-1	NA	TGTGCCAGCAGTGCCACCGGTGGGTACAATGAGCAGTTCTTC	CASSATGGYNEQFF
NA	TRBJ2-1	TRBV12-3/TRBV12-4	NA	TGTGCCAGCAGTTTAGAGGGCGGGGCCCCGTACAATGAGCAGTTCTTC	CASSLEGGAPYNEQFF
NA	TRBJ2-3	TRBV9	TRBD2	TGTGCCAGCAGCGCGAATAAACTAGCGGGGGGTGGCACAGATACGCAGTATTTT	CASSANKLAGGGTDTQYF
NA	TRBJ2-1	TRBV5-1	TRBD2	TGCGCCAGCAGCCAAGGGAGGGAGGGGCACAATGAGCAGTTCTTC	CASSQGREGHNEQFF
NA	TRBJ2-2	TRBV30	NA	TGTGCCTGGAGTGTACACTCCGGGGGGGAGCTGTTTTTT	CAWSVHSGGELFF
NA	TRBJ1-6	TRBV30	NA	TGTGCCTGGAGTGCGGTAACGGAGCCAAATTCACCCCTCCACTTT	CAWSAVTEPNSPLHF
NA	TRBJ1-2	TRBV4-1	TRBD1	TGCGCCAGCAGCCAAGATGTCAGGGGGTATGGCTACACCTTC	CASSQDVRGYGYTF
NA	TRBJ1-2	TRBV15	NA	TGTGCCACCAGCGGTGACGGGACCGCACACTATGGCTACACCTTC	CATSGDGTAHYGYTF
NA	TRBJ1-2	TRBV30	NA	TGTGCCTGGACTTCGGGCAGGGACTATGGCTACACCTTC	CAWTSGRDYGYTF
NA	TRBJ2-3	TRBV12-3/TRBV12-4	NA	TGTGCCAGCAGTTTAGGACAGAACACAGATACGCAGTATTTT	CASSLGQNTDTQYF
NA	TRBJ2-7	TRBV6-5	NA	TGTGCCAGCAGACTCGACACCGCCTACGAGCAGTACTTC	CASRLDTAYEQYF
NA	TRBJ2-1	TRBV13	NA	TGTGCCAGCACCGAACGCAACGGATACAATGAGCAGTTCTTC	CASTERNGYNEQFF
NA	TRBJ2-3	TRBV27	NA	TGTGCCAGCAGTTTAAGGGGCTCGGTCGAACTTGCAGATACGCAGTATTTT	CASSLRGSVELADTQYF
NA	TRBJ2-2	TRBV29-1	NA	TGCAGCGTTGAAGATCGGTTAATGGGTAGTCACCGCCCCGGGGAGCTGTTTTTT	CSVEDRLMGSHRPGELFF